These T cell receptor beta chains were read from a single sample in a study of OX40 agonist ivuxolimab in advanced cancers. Profiling relied on immunoSEQ multiplex PCR, and the TCRdb table lists in-frame clones only, not all of them. The table shows 8,500 to 13,000 clones, with roughly 78% occurring only once. The specimen was CD4+ or CD8+ T cells sorted from blood, collected in a trial of the OX40 agonist ivuxolimab. The receptor set was obtained from an adult with an advanced solid tumor such as melanoma, head and neck, liver or kidney cancer. CDR3s include the opening cysteine and the closing phenylalanine or tryptophan. The order of the fields is V gene, J gene, CDR3 protein.

V: TRBV7-2; J: TRBJ1-2; CDR3: CASSSLGSYGYTF
V: TRBV4-2; J: TRBJ1-4; CDR3: CASSPHRETNEKLFF
V: TRBV27; J: TRBJ2-3; CDR3: CASSSDSDTQYF
V: TRBV2; J: TRBJ2-7; CDR3: CASKPVTYEQYF
V: TRBV23-1; J: TRBJ2-7; CDR3: CASSLQRQGVGEQYF
V: TRBV7-9; J: TRBJ2-5; CDR3: CASSRAAVGETQYF
V: TRBV19; J: TRBJ1-1; CDR3: CASSMTGIQNTEAFF
V: TRBV4-2; J: TRBJ2-1; CDR3: CASSQEFTGTAYNEQFF
V: TRBV7-7; J: TRBJ1-1; CDR3: CASSLDTTEAFF
V: TRBV11-2; J: TRBJ1-2; CDR3: CASSLAGSYGYTF
V: TRBV19; J: TRBJ2-2; CDR3: CASSILWGAGELFF
V: TRBV7-6; J: TRBJ2-1; CDR3: CASSSLIENEQFF
V: TRBV9; J: TRBJ1-1; CDR3: CASSGTVGQGGTEAFF
V: TRBV19; J: TRBJ2-5; CDR3: CASSTGGQGGETQYF
V: TRBV4-1; J: TRBJ2-3; CDR3: CASSQDGQRPQYF
V: TRBV11-3; J: TRBJ2-2; CDR3: CASSLSGSGASGELFF
V: TRBV13; J: TRBJ1-1; CDR3: CASSLRGEGTEAFF
V: TRBV28; J: TRBJ1-6; CDR3: CASSLRQKYNSPLHF
V: TRBV6-4; J: TRBJ2-1; CDR3: CASSGLAGGYNEQFF
V: TRBV27; J: TRBJ1-5; CDR3: CASSLGTGGNQPQHF
V: TRBV18; J: TRBJ2-3; CDR3: CASSPLQGAGADTQYF
V: TRBV27; J: TRBJ2-7; CDR3: CASSNRVGYEQYF
V: TRBV5-6; J: TRBJ2-1; CDR3: CASSLSGRNEQFF
V: TRBV7-9; J: TRBJ2-7; CDR3: CASSLVGQGLSYEQYF
V: TRBV5-1; J: TRBJ2-2; CDR3: CASIAGPDRANTGELFF
V: TRBV21-1; J: TRBJ2-7; CDR3: CASSLSKGDRAYEQYF
V: TRBV11-3; J: TRBJ2-2; CDR3: CASSRDPANTGELFF
V: TRBV7-8; J: TRBJ1-2; CDR3: CASSPGQGGYGYTF
V: TRBV19; J: TRBJ2-3; CDR3: CASSIVGGGPSDTQYF
V: TRBV9; J: TRBJ1-3; CDR3: CASSVGDSSGNTIYF
V: TRBV28; J: TRBJ2-7; CDR3: CASSFATGGLYEQYF
V: TRBV6-1; J: TRBJ2-7; CDR3: CASIPGTGGLEQYF
V: TRBV4-3; J: TRBJ1-1; CDR3: CASSQFSGGNTEAFF
V: TRBV19; J: TRBJ2-1; CDR3: CATGLAGYNEQFF
V: TRBV27; J: TRBJ2-7; CDR3: CASSLTDNSYEQYF
V: TRBV5-6; J: TRBJ1-5; CDR3: CASSLASQGPYQPQHF
V: TRBV4-3; J: TRBJ2-5; CDR3: CASANSGGSQETQYF
V: TRBV6-5; J: TRBJ2-3; CDR3: CASSRWTGATDTQYF
V: TRBV9; J: TRBJ1-2; CDR3: CASSENLGTLPDYGYTF
V: TRBV27; J: TRBJ2-7; CDR3: CASSLANDYEQYF
V: TRBV1; J: TRBJ1-5; CDR3: CTSSLGGKRGNQPQHF
V: TRBV6-5; J: TRBJ1-4; CDR3: CASSYSTGQGYEKLFF
V: TRBV6-5; J: TRBJ2-7; CDR3: CASSYGGGREQYF
V: TRBV4-1; J: TRBJ1-6; CDR3: CASSQDGVLVRASGDSPLHF
V: TRBV4-2; J: TRBJ2-2; CDR3: CASSQLRDSSGQNGELFF